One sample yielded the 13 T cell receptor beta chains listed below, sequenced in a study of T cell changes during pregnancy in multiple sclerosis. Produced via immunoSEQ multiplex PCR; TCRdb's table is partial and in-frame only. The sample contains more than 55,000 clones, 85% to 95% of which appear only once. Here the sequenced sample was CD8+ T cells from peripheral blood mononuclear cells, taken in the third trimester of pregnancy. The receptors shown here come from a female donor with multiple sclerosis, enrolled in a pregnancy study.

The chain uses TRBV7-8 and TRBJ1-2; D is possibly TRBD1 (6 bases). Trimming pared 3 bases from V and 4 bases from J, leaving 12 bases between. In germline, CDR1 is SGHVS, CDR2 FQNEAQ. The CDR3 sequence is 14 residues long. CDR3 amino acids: CASSFPGDAYGYTF. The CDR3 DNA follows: TGTGCCAGCAGCTTTCCAGGGGACGCCTATGGCTACACCTTC.

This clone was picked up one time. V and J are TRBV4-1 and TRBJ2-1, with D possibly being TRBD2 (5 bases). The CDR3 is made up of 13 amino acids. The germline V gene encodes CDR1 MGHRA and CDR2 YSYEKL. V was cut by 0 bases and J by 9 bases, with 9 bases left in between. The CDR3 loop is CASSQDGEGEQFF. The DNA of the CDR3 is TGCGCCAGCAGCCAAGATGGAGAGGGTGAGCAGTTCTTC.

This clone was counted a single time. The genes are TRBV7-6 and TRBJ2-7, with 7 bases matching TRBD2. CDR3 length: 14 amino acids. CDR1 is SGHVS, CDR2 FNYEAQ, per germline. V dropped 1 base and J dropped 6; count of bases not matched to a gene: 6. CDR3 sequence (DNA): TGTGCCAGCAGCTTAGAGTTAGGCGGGGGCGAGCAGTACTTC. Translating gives CASSLELGGGEQYF.

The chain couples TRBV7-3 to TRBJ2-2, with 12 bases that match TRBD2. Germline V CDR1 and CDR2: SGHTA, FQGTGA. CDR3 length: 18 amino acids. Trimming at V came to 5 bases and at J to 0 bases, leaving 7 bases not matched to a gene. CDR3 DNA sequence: TGTGCCAGCAGCCTGACTAGCGGGAGTTTTTCGAACACCGGGGAGCTGTTTTTT. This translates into CASSLTSGSFSNTGELFF.

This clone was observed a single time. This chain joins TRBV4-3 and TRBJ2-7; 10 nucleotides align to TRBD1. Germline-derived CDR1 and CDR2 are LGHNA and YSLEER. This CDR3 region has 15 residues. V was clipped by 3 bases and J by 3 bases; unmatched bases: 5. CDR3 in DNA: TGCGCCAGCAGCCACGGACAGGGGGAGGTCTACGAGCAGTACTTC. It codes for CASSHGQGEVYEQYF.

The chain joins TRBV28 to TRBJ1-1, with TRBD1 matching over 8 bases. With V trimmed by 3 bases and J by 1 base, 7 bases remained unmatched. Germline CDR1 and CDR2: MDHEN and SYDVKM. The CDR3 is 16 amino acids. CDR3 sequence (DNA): TGTGCCAGCAGTTTCACCGTAGGACAGGGGAACACTGAAGCTTTCTTT. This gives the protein CASSFTVGQGNTEAFF.

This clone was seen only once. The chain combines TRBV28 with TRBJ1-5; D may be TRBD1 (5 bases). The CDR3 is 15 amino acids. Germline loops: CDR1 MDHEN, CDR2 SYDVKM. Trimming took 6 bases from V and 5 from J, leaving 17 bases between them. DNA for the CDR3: TGTGCCAGCAGCGATGGGGCAGGAGACTATCAGCCCCAGCATTTT. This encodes CASSDGAGDYQPQHF.

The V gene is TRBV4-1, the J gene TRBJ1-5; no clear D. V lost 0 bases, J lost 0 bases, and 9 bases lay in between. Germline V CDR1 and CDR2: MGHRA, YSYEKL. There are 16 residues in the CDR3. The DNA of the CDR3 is TGCGCCAGCAGCCAAGATTCGGAGTATAGCAATCAGCCCCAGCATTTT. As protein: CASSQDSEYSNQPQHF.

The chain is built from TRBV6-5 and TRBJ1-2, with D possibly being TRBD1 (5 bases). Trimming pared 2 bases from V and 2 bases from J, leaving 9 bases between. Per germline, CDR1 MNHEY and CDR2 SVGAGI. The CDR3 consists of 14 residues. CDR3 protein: CASSYRQINYGYTF. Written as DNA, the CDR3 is TGTGCCAGCAGTTACCGACAGATAAACTATGGCTACACCTTC.

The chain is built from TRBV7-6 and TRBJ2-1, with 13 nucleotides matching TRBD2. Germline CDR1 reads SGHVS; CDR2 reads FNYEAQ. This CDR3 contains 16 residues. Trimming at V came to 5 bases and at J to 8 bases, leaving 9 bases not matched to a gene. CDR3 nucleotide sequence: TGTGCCAGCAGCCAACTAGCGGGAGGGCCGGGTTATGAGCAGTTCTTC. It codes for CASSQLAGGPGYEQFF.

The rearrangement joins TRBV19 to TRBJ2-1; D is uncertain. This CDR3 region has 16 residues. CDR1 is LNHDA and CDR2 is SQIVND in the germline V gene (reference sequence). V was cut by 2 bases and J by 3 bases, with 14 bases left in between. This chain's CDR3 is CASSIIGGSSYNEQFF. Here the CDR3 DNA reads TGTGCCAGTAGTATAATAGGCGGTAGTAGCTACAATGAGCAGTTCTTC.

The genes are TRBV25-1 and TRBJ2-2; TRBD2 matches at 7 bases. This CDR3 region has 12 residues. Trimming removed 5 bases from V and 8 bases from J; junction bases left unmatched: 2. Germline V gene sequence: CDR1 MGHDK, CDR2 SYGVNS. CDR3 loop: CASSKAGGELFF. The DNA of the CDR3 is TGTGCCAGCAGTAAAGCGGGAGGGGAGCTGTTTTTT.

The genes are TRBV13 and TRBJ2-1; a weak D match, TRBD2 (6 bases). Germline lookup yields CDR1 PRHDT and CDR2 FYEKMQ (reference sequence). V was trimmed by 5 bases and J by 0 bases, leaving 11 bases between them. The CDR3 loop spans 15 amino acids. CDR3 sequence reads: CASSIPGLSYNEQFF. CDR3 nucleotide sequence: TGTGCCAGCAGCATACCGGGACTCTCCTACAATGAGCAGTTCTTC. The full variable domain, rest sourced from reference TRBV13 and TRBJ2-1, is AAGVIQSPRHLIKEKRETATLKCYPIPRHDTVYWYQQGPGQDPQFLISFYEKMQSDKGSIPDRFSAQQFSDYHSELNMSSLELGDSALYFCASSIPGLSYNEQFFGPGTRLTVL.